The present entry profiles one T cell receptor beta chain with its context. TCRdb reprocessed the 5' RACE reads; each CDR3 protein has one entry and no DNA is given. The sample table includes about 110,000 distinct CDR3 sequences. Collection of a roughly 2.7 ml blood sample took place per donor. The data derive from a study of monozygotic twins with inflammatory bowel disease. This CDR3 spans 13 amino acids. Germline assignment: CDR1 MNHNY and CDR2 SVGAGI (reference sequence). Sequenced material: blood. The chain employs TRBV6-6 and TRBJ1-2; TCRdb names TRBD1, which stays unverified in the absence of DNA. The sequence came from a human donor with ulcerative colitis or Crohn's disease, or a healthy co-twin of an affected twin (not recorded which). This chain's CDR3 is CASRETGTNGYTF.